This is a list of T cell receptor beta chains from one sample in a study of cytomegalovirus exposure and HLA in healthy donors. TCRdb keeps only in-frame clones here, not all; method: immunoSEQ multiplex PCR. The table includes around 130,000 clones, more than 75% detected once. Sequencing input: PBMCs. The receptors come from a woman aged 25 to 39 in good health and CMV-seronegative. The CDR3 runs from the conserved cysteine through the conserved F or W. D genes are given only for firm matches. Size is omitted from some rows. Given values are once, few, many or a class for expanded clones.

>TRBD2|-|TRBJ2-7|TRBV6-5
TGTGCCAGCAGTTCTAGCGGGGGCTGGGAGCAGTACTTC
CASSSSGGWEQYF
>-|-|TRBJ1-1|TRBV25-1
TGTGCCAGCAGTGAATTGTACAGGGAGATTGACACTGAAGCTTTCTTT
CASSELYREIDTEAFF
>-|medium-sized|TRBJ1-3|TRBV7-9
TGTGCCAGCAGCTTAGGACAGGCAGGAAACACCATATATTTT
CASSLGQAGNTIYF
>-|many|TRBJ2-7|TRBV12-5
TGTGCTAGTGGTTCCCGTCCGCTAATCGACGAGCAGTACTTC
CASGSRPLIDEQYF
>TRBD1|-|TRBJ1-2|TRBV19
TGTGCCAGTAGTACCCCCCAGGACAGGGCGTCAGGCTACACCTTC
CASSTPQDRASGYTF
>TRBD2|few|TRBJ2-3|TRBV10-1
TGCGCCAGCAGTGAGTTGCGGGGAGGGACGCAGTATTTT
CASSELRGGTQYF
>-|-|TRBJ1-1|TRBV13
TGTGCCAGCAGCCCCACCCCGCGGGGAGGAAACACTGAAGCTTTCTTT
CASSPTPRGGNTEAFF
>TRBD1|-|TRBJ1-2|TRBV18
TGTGCCAGCTCACTACGAGACAGGGGGCGAGACTATGGCTACACCTTC
CASSLRDRGRDYGYTF
>TRBD2|-|TRBJ2-7|TRBV9
TGTGCCAGCAGCGTAGGGGTAGCGGGGGGTGAATCCTACGAGCAGTACTTC
CASSVGVAGGESYEQYF
>TRBD2|-|TRBJ2-5|TRBV5-4
TGTGCCAGCAGCTTCATAGCGGGGGGGCAAGAGACCCAGTACTTC
CASSFIAGGQETQYF
>TRBD1|-|TRBJ1-6|TRBV7-2
TGTGCCAGCAGCTTCGGGGCTGGGACAGGGGCCTATAATTCACCCCTCCACTTT
CASSFGAGTGAYNSPLHF
>TRBD1|once|TRBJ2-3|TRBV5-6
TGTGCCAGCAGCGACGACAGGGTTGAGGATACGCAGTATTTT
CASSDDRVEDTQYF
>-|-|TRBJ2-1|TRBV5-1
TGCGCCAGCAGCCTCAGGACAGCGGGGCACAATGAGCAGTTCTTC
CASSLRTAGHNEQFF
>TRBD1|-|TRBJ1-2|TRBV30
TGTGCCTGGAGCCCAGGGACAGGGTATGGCTACACCTTC
CAWSPGTGYGYTF
>-|-|TRBJ2-3|TRBV6-6
TGTGCCAGCAGTTCTCCCACAGATACGCAGTATTTT
CASSSPTDTQYF
>TRBD1|-|TRBJ2-2|TRBV30
TGTGCCTGGAGGGACAGGGTGACCGGGGAGCTGTTTTTT
CAWRDRVTGELFF
>-|-|TRBJ1-1|TRBV7-9
TGTGCCAGCAGCTCTACAGGGAGCACTGAAGCTTTCTTT
CASSSTGSTEAFF
>-|-|TRBJ1-1|TRBV2
TGTGCCAGCAGTGAAACCCGGGGTCTGAACACTGAAGCTTTCTTT
CASSETRGLNTEAFF
>-|once|TRBJ1-2|TRBV7-9
TGTGCCAGCAGCTCGGAGACAGGTGGCTACACCTTC
CASSSETGGYTF
>TRBD2|-|TRBJ2-2|TRBV27
TGTGCCAGCAGACCGGGACTAGCGGGGCCCCTGGTCACCGGGGAGCTGTTTTTT
CASRPGLAGPLVTGELFF
>TRBD1|-|TRBJ2-7|TRBV4-3
TGCGCCAGCAGCCAAGATTCCGGGACAGTTTACGAGCAGTACTTC
CASSQDSGTVYEQYF
>TRBD1|-|TRBJ2-7|TRBV6-1
TGTGCCAGCAGGGCTAGACAGGGGGCTGAGGGCGAGCAGTACTTC
CASRARQGAEGEQYF
>-|-|TRBJ2-5|TRBV5-6
TGTGCCAGCAGCAGTGGGCTGCGGGGTCAAGAGACCCAGTACTTC
CASSSGLRGQETQYF
>-|-|TRBJ1-2|TRBV9
TGTGCCAGCAGCGGGACATTCTACACCTTC
CASSGTFYTF
>-|-|TRBJ2-3|TRBV5-6
TGTGCCAGCAGCCAGCCTGGGACTTCCACAGATACGCAGTATTTT
CASSQPGTSTDTQYF
>TRBD2|-|TRBJ2-5|TRBV4-1
TGCGCCAGCAGCCGAGACGGTCCAAGCGGGGGGGCCGTGACCCAGTACTTC
CASSRDGPSGGAVTQYF
>TRBD2|-|TRBJ2-5|TRBV4-1
TGCGCCAGCAGCCAATGGACTAGCGGTGGAGAGACCCAGTACTTC
CASSQWTSGGETQYF
>TRBD1|-|TRBJ2-1|TRBV9
TGTGCCAGCAGCGTCTCGGTGGGGGGACAGGGTTACAATGAGCAGTTCTTC
CASSVSVGGQGYNEQFF
>-|-|TRBJ2-5|TRBV9
TGTGCCAGCAGCGTAGCGGCAGGGGTACAAGAGACCCAGTACTTC
CASSVAAGVQETQYF
>-|few|TRBJ1-2|TRBV12-5
TGTGCTAGTGGCACTCGCCTTCACAGGGAAGGGGGCTATGGCTACACCTTC
CASGTRLHREGGYGYTF
>-|-|TRBJ1-2|TRBV7-2
TGTGCCAGCAGCTTAACCCTCGCCGGTAACTATGGCTACACCTTC
CASSLTLAGNYGYTF
>-|once|TRBJ2-3|TRBV6-6
TGTGCCAGCAGCCCCGACTTAACAGATACGCAGTATTTT
CASSPDLTDTQYF
>-|-|TRBJ1-1|TRBV7-2
TGTGCCAGCAGCACCTCATCGCGCACTGAAGCTTTCTTT
CASSTSSRTEAFF
>-|-|TRBJ1-4|TRBV7-9
TGTGCCAGCAGCCCCCGGACACTAAACAGGATCCCCGGGGAAAAACTGTTTTTT
CASSPRTLNRIPGEKLFF
>TRBD1|few|TRBJ1-6|TRBV6-1
TGTGCCAGCAGTGAGCAGGGGGTGGAATTCGGCTCACCCCTCCACTTT
CASSEQGVEFGSPLHF
>TRBD1|-|TRBJ2-7|TRBV7-9
TGTGCCAGCAGTTATTTTGAGGGACAGGGATCCCACGAGCAGTACTTC
CASSYFEGQGSHEQYF
>-|-|TRBJ1-5|TRBV7-9
TGTGCCAGCAGCCCAGGGGGCAATCAGCCCCAGCATTTT
CASSPGGNQPQHF
>TRBD2|-|TRBJ2-3|TRBV30
TGTGCCTGGAGTCCCGGGCTAGCGGGGGGGAATACGCAGTATTTT
CAWSPGLAGGNTQYF
>-|-|TRBJ1-4|TRBV6-1
TGTGCCAGCAGCGTTGAGGGTCTGTGGGAAAAACTGTTTTTT
CASSVEGLWEKLFF
>-|many|TRBJ1-6|TRBV21-1
TGTGCCAGCAGCAAACGGCGCAGGGGAGCTAATTCACCCCTCCACTTT
CASSKRRRGANSPLHF
>-|-|TRBJ2-7|TRBV6-6
TGTGCCAGCAACCACGACAGGACCGCTTCCTACGAGCAGTACTTC
CASNHDRTASYEQYF
>-|-|TRBJ2-2|TRBV7-2
TGTGCCAGCAGCTTCCCAGGGAACGGGGAGCTGTTTTTT
CASSFPGNGELFF
>-|once|TRBJ2-7|TRBV9
TGTGCCAGCAGCGGACGACAGACCACCTCCCCCTACGAGCAGTACTTC
CASSGRQTTSPYEQYF
>TRBD2|-|TRBJ2-5|TRBV7-6
TGTGCCAGCAGCTTAAGCGGGGTCCAAGAGACCCAGTACTTC
CASSLSGVQETQYF
>-|-|TRBJ1-2|TRBV2
TGTGCCACCACCAAAACTATAGGACTCCATGGCTACACCTTC
CATTKTIGLHGYTF
>-|-|TRBJ2-7|TRBV11-2
TGTGCCAGCAGCCTACTCGGAGAGGGTTACGAGCAGTACTTC
CASSLLGEGYEQYF
>TRBD1|-|TRBJ2-7|TRBV27
TGTGCTACAGCTAGGACAGGGGGTTACGAGCAGTACTTC
CATARTGGYEQYF
>-|-|TRBJ2-1|TRBV18
TGTGCCAGCTCACATCAAACAGGGCCTAATGAGCAGTTCTTC
CASSHQTGPNEQFF
>TRBD2|-|TRBJ2-1|TRBV12-5
TGTGCTAGTGGTCCCGAGCGGGGGACGTCCTACAATGAGCAGTTCTTC
CASGPERGTSYNEQFF
>-|few|TRBJ1-2|TRBV7-8
TGTGCCAGCAGCTTAGACCAAAGAGCTAACTATGGCTACACCTTC
CASSLDQRANYGYTF
>TRBD1|-|TRBJ2-7|TRBV19
TGTGCCAGTAGTATACAACAGGGGGCCCACGAGCAGTACTTC
CASSIQQGAHEQYF
>-|-|TRBJ1-5|TRBV6-6
TGTGCCAGCAAGAATGGACAGTACAATCAGCCCCAGCATTTT
CASKNGQYNQPQHF
>-|few|TRBJ1-2|TRBV7-9
TGTGCCAGCAGCTCTACTGGAGGGTCCGACTATGGCTACACCTTC
CASSSTGGSDYGYTF
>TRBD1|-|TRBJ2-1|TRBV7-3
TGTGCCAGCAGCTTAAGGACGGGACAGGGTGTCGATGAGCAGTTCTTC
CASSLRTGQGVDEQFF
>TRBD2|-|TRBJ2-1|TRBV11-3
TGTGCCAGCAGCTTAGAGGGAGGGATCGATGAGCAGTTCTTC
CASSLEGGIDEQFF
>TRBD2|-|TRBJ2-3|TRBV9
TGTGCCAGCCAGGTCGGGCTAGCGGCTAGCACAGATACGCAGTATTTT
CASQVGLAASTDTQYF
>TRBD1|once|TRBJ1-2|TRBV5-4
TGTGCCAGCAGGCCCGACAGGGCTGGCTATGGCTACACCTTC
CASRPDRAGYGYTF
>-|-|TRBJ1-3|TRBV6-1
TGTGCCAGCAGTGGGAGGCCTCGCTCTGGAAACACCATATATTTT
CASSGRPRSGNTIYF
>-|-|TRBJ2-2|TRBV5-4
TGTGCCAGCACTTCGGGAGACACCGGGGAGCTGTTTTTT
CASTSGDTGELFF